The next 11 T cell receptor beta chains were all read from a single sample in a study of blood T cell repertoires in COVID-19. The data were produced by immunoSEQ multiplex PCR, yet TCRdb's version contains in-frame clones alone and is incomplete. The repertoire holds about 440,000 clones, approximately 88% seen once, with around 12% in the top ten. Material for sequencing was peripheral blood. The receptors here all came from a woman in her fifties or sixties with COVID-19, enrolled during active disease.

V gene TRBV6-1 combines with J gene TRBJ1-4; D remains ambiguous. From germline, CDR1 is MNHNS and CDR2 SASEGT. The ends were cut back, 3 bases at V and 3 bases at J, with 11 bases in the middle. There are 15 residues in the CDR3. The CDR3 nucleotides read TGTGCCAGCAGTGAGCCTGGGCTACCTAATGAAAAACTGTTTTTT. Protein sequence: CASSEPGLPNEKLFF.

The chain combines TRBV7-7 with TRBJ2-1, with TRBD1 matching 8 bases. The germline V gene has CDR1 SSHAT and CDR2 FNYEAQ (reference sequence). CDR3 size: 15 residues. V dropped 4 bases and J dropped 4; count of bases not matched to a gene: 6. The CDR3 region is CASSSTTGDYNEQFF. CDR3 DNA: TGTGCCAGCAGCTCTACGACAGGGGATTACAATGAGCAGTTCTTC.

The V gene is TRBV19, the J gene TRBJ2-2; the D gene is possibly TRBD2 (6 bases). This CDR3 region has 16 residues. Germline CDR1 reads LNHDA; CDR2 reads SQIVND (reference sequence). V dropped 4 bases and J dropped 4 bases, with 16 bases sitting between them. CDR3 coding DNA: TGTGCCAGTAGTACCGTCGGGGGAGGAGGCACCGGGGAGCTGTTTTTT. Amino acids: CASSTVGGGGTGELFF.

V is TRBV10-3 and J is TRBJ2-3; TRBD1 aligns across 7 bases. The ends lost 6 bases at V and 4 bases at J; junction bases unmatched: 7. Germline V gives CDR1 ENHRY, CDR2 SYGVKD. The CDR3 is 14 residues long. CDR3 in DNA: TGTGCCATCAGCGCCCGACAGGGACCAGATACGCAGTATTTT. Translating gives CAISARQGPDTQYF.

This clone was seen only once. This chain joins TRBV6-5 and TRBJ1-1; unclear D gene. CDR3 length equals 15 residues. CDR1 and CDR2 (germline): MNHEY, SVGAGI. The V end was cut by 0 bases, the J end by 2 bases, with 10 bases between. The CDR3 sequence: CASSYSISVNTEAFF. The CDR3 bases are TGTGCCAGCAGTTACTCGATAAGCGTTAACACTGAAGCTTTCTTT.

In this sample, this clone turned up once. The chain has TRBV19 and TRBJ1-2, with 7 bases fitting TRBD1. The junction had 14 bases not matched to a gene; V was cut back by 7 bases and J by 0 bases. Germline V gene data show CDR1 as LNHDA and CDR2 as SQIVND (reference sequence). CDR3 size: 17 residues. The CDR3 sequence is CASMAGDSILSNYGYTF. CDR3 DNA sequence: TGTGCCAGTATGGCCGGGGACAGCATCCTTTCTAACTATGGCTACACCTTC.

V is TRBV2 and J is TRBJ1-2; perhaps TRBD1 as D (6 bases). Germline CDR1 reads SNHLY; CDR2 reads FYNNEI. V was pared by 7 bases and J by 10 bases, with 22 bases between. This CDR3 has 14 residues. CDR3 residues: CASTEGGGTIAYTF. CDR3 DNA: TGTGCCAGCACCGAAGGGGGAGGGACAATCGCCTACACCTTC.

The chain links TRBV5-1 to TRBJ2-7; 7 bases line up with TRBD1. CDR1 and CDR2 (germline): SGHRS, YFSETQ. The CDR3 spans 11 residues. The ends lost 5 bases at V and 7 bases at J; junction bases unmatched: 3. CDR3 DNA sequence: TGCGCCAGCAGACTACAGGGGGAGCAGTACTTC. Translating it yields CASRLQGEQYF.

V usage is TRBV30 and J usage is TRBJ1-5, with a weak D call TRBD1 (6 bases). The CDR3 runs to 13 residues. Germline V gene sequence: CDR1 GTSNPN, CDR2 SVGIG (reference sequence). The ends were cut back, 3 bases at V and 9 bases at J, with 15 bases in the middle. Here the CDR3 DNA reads TGTGCCTGGAGCACCAAAGGGGGGGGGCCCCAGCATTTT. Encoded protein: CAWSTKGGGPQHF.

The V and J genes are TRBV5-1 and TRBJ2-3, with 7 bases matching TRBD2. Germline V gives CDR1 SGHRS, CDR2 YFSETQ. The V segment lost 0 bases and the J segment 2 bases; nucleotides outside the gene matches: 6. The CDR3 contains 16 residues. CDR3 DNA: TGCGCCAGCAGCTTGGTTTCGAGCGGGGTCACAGATACGCAGTATTTT. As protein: CASSLVSSGVTDTQYF.

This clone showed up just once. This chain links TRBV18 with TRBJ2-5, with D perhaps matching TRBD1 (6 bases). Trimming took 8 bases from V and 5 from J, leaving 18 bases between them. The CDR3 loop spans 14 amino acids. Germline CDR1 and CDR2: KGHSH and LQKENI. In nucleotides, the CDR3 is TGTGCCAGCGGTAGCCCAGGGGTTGAGGAGACCCAGTACTTC. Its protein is CASGSPGVEETQYF.